One sample yielded the 26 T cell receptor beta chains listed below, sequenced in a study of CD8 T cells in ankylosing spondylitis. TCRdb reprocessed the 5' RACE reads via MiXCR and lists one record per CDR3 protein. The sample includes about 96,000 distinct CDR3 sequences, 27% of them seen just once. The specimen sequenced was blood, either unsorted or a sorted T cell fraction (not recorded which). The source is a male donor with ankylosing spondylitis or in good health (not recorded which).

On this clonotype itself: Its ends do not fully match the called genes, so a read error is possible. CDR3 DNA: TGTGCTAGCAGCTTAGATCCGGCCACAGATACGCAGTATTTT. It specifies CASSLDPATDTQYF. The chain carries TRBV7-7 and TRBJ2-3; D gene ambiguous. This CDR3 spans 14 amino acids. Germline CDR1 is SSHAT and CDR2 is FNYEAQ (reference sequence).

The V gene is TRBV5-1, the J gene TRBJ2-3; D perhaps matches TRBD1 (6 bases). V gave up 4 bases and J gave up 2 bases, with 8 bases separating them. This CDR3 has 13 residues. In germline, CDR1 is SGHRS, CDR2 YFSETQ. DNA for the CDR3: TGCGCCAGCAGCCCAGGGGCCACAGATACGCAGTATTTT. Protein product: CASSPGATDTQYF.

This clonotype showed up many times. The genes are TRBV20-1 and TRBJ2-5; 9 positions match TRBD1. The CDR3 totals 15 residues. In germline, CDR1 is DFQATT, CDR2 SNEGSKA (reference sequence). The V gene end was trimmed by 5 bases and the J gene end by 2 bases; junction bases not matched to a gene: 9. This CDR3 is CSAHGSTGGQETQYF. The CDR3 DNA reads TGCAGTGCTCACGGCTCGACAGGGGGGCAAGAGACCCAGTACTTC.

V gene TRBV9 combines with J gene TRBJ2-6; the D is unclear. CDR1 and CDR2 (germline): SGDLS, YYNGEE. The CDR3 totals 17 residues. The V end was cut by 4 bases, the J end by 0 bases, with 14 bases between. CDR3 in DNA: TGTGCCAGCAGCCCGCGGCCGTCCCACTCTGGGGCCAACGTCCTGACTTTC. It is translated as CASSPRPSHSGANVLTF.

The rearrangement links TRBV7-9 to TRBJ2-5; 13 positions agree with TRBD2. V shed 6 bases and J 5 bases; nucleotides not matched to a gene: 9. The V gene's germline CDR1 is SEHNR and CDR2 FQNEAQ (reference sequence). The CDR3 is 16 residues long. The CDR3 bases are TGTGCCAGCAGACCAGGGACTAGCGGGGACCTTGAGACCCAGTACTTC. This translates into CASRPGTSGDLETQYF. Full variable domain (missing parts from reference TRBV7-9 and TRBJ2-5): DTGVSQNPRHKITKRGQNVTFRCDPISEHNRLYWYRQTLGQGPEFLTYFQNEAQLEKSRLLSDRFSAERPKGSFSTLEIQRTEQGDSAMYLCASRPGTSGDLETQYFGPGTRLLVL.

The chain has TRBV29-1 and TRBJ1-1; a weak D match, TRBD1 (6 bases). V lost 5 bases to trimming and J lost 5 bases, with 15 bases between them. The CDR3 sequence is 13 residues long. Germline V gene lookup returns CDR1 SQVTM and CDR2 ANQGSEA. CDR3 in amino acids: CSVWVSRGTEAFF. The CDR3 DNA follows: TGCAGCGTTTGGGTCTCCAGGGGTACTGAAGCTTTCTTT.

This rearrangement joins TRBV20-1 to TRBJ1-1; 7 bases align to TRBD1. CDR1 and CDR2 (germline): DFQATT, SNEGSKA (reference sequence). The CDR3 loop spans 11 amino acids. V was pared by 4 bases and J by 7 bases, with 3 bases of the junction left unmatched. CDR3 DNA sequence: TGCAGTGCTAACAGGGGTGGTGAAGCTTTCTTT. Amino acid sequence: CSANRGGEAFF.

The V and J genes are TRBV7-8 and TRBJ2-7, with D possibly TRBD2 on 6 matching bases. The CDR3 loop spans 14 amino acids. Germline V gene sequence: CDR1 SGHVS, CDR2 FQNEAQ. V was trimmed by 5 bases and J by 0 bases, leaving 11 bases between them. The CDR3 region has the DNA TGTGCCAGCAGCCCTAGCGCGGGCTCCTACGAGCAGTACTTC. This translates into CASSPSAGSYEQYF.

This sequence joins TRBV7-9 and TRBJ1-3; D is ambiguous. Trimming left V 5 bases short and J 4 bases short, with 9 bases between. Per germline, CDR1 SEHNR and CDR2 FQNEAQ (reference sequence). The CDR3 covers 13 residues. CDR3 bases: TGTGCCAGCAGCCCCACGGGGGGAAACACCATATATTTT. This translates into CASSPTGGNTIYF.

With regard to this clonotype: A clone one base away is much larger, so this may be a read error. It is likely a read error, because the conserved phenylalanine at the end of the CDR3 is missing. The gene calls are TRBV2 and TRBJ2-7; the D is unclear. CDR1 is SNHLY, CDR2 FYNNEI, per germline. CDR3 length equals 12 residues. The V end lost 6 bases, the J end lost 0 bases, and 6 bases lay between the germline ends. DNA of the CDR3: TGTGCCAGCAGGGTGGTCTCCTACGAGCAGTACATC. Its translation: CASRVVSYEQYI.

The V gene is TRBV4-2, the J gene TRBJ1-5, with 10 positions matching TRBD1. CDR3 length: 19 amino acids. After removal of 0 bases from V and 2 bases from J, the junction contained 10 bases not matched to a gene. The germline gives CDR1 LGHNA, CDR2 YNFKEQ. The CDR3 reads CASSQDLPPGQGGNQPQHF. DNA of the CDR3: TGTGCCAGCAGCCAAGATCTACCCCCAGGACAGGGGGGCAATCAGCCCCAGCATTTT.

The chain is built from TRBV12-3 or TRBV12-4 and TRBJ2-4, with unresolved D. The CDR3 length is 13 residues. V was trimmed by 5 bases and J by 5 bases, leaving 10 bases between them. The CDR3 here is CASSQPHENIQYF. In DNA form, the CDR3 reads TGTGCCAGCAGTCAGCCCCACGAAAACATTCAGTACTTC.

This clonotype is termed medium-sized. J is TRBJ1-2 and V is TRBV5-4, with a possible D match to TRBD1 (5 bases). Germline V gene lookup returns CDR1 SGHNT and CDR2 YYREEE (reference sequence). The ends were cut back, 4 bases at V and 3 bases at J, with 10 bases in the middle. CDR3 size: 13 residues. The CDR3, as DNA: TGTGCCAGCAGCGATGGGACGGACTATGGCTACACCTTC. Translation gives CASSDGTDYGYTF. The whole variable domain, remainder taken from reference TRBV5-4 and TRBJ1-2, is ETGVTQSPTHLIKTRGQQVTLRCSSQSGHNTVSWYQQALGQGPQFIFQYYREEENGRGNFPPRFSGLQFPNYSSELNVNALELDDSALYLCASSDGTDYGYTFGSGTRLTVV.

The table lists this clonotype with a few counts. This chain joins TRBV12-3 or TRBV12-4 and TRBJ1-4; tentatively, D is TRBD1 (5 bases). The V and J ends lost 6 bases and 8 bases respectively, with 13 bases between them. The CDR3 is made up of 13 amino acids. CDR3 residues: CASRAGLLEKLFF. The CDR3 coding sequence is TGTGCCAGCAGGGCGGGACTGTTAGAAAAACTGTTTTTT.

The CDR3 DNA reads as TGCAGCGTGGCCTCCTTAGGGGGAGCGGCTTTCTTT. It translates to CSVASLGGAAFF. The chain joins TRBV29-1 to TRBJ1-1, with D perhaps matching TRBD1 (6 bases). Per germline, CDR1 SQVTM and CDR2 ANQGSEA. Between the trimmed V and J ends, which lost 6 bases and 11 bases, there was a span of 19 bases. The CDR3 is made up of 12 amino acids.

J is TRBJ2-2 and V is TRBV18, with D unclear. The CDR3 spans 14 residues. CDR1 is KGHSH, CDR2 LQKENI, per germline. With 2 bases removed from V and 0 bases from J, the gap between germline ends came to 4 bases. The CDR3 here is CASSPTSNTGELFF. CDR3 bases: TGTGCCAGCTCACCAACTTCGAACACCGGGGAGCTGTTTTTT.

This clonotype was seen a single time. This chain joins TRBV12-3 or TRBV12-4 and TRBJ2-5; no reliable D call. V was cut by 4 bases and J by 3 bases, with 9 bases left in between. The CDR3 has 13 amino acids. The DNA of the CDR3 is TGTGCCAGCAGTTCCCGAAGGGAAGAGACCCAGTACTTC. Amino acids: CASSSRREETQYF.

This clonotype was detected once. The chain carries TRBV3-1 and TRBJ2-2; no reliable D call. Per the germline V gene, CDR1 is LGHDT and CDR2 is YNNKEL (reference sequence). The CDR3 has 14 residues. V dropped 11 bases and J dropped 1 base, with 14 bases sitting between them. Here the CDR3 reads CASTSLGNTGELFF. The CDR3, as DNA: TGTGCCTCCACCTCTTTAGGGAACACCGGGGAGCTGTTTTTT.

The J gene is TRBJ2-7, the V gene TRBV7-9; TRBD1 agrees at 8 bases. Looked up from germline, CDR1 is SEHNR and CDR2 is FQNEAQ (reference sequence). This CDR3 comprises 16 residues. Unmatched junction bases numbered 7, after V lost 3 bases and J lost 0 bases. The CDR3 region is CASSFPQGASSYEQYF. CDR3 nucleotide sequence: TGTGCCAGCAGCTTCCCCCAGGGGGCCAGCTCCTACGAGCAGTACTTC. The entire variable domain, with the rest obtained from reference TRBV7-9 and TRBJ2-7, is as follows: DTGVSQNPRHKITKRGQNVTFRCDPISEHNRLYWYRQTLGQGPEFLTYFQNEAQLEKSRLLSDRFSAERPKGSFSTLEIQRTEQGDSAMYLCASSFPQGASSYEQYFGPGTRLTVT.

This clonotype was found a few times. This rearrangement joins TRBV9 to TRBJ1-1, with D unresolved. The CDR3 totals 13 residues. Germline CDR1 is SGDLS and CDR2 is YYNGEE. Trimming pared 0 bases from V and 3 bases from J, leaving 6 bases between. CDR3: CASSVEGYTEAFF. CDR3 sequence (DNA): TGTGCCAGCAGCGTAGAAGGGTACACTGAAGCTTTCTTT.

The chain recombines TRBV20-1 with TRBJ2-3; D is perhaps TRBD1 (6 bases). There are 14 residues in the CDR3. V lost 3 bases, J lost 1 base, and 11 bases lay in between. The germline V gene has CDR1 DFQATT and CDR2 SNEGSKA (reference sequence). This CDR3 reads CSASGDIRTDTQYF. The CDR3 nucleotides read TGCAGTGCTAGTGGGGACATCCGCACAGATACGCAGTATTTT.

This chain uses TRBV11-1 with TRBJ2-7; 11 bases map to TRBD2. Germline V gene sequence: CDR1 SGHAT, CDR2 FQDESV (reference sequence). The CDR3 has 19 residues. V was clipped by 0 bases and J by 0 bases; unmatched bases: 10. CDR3 residues: CASSLAHLAGGPNSYEQYF. The CDR3, as DNA: TGTGCCAGCAGCTTAGCTCATTTAGCGGGAGGGCCCAACTCCTACGAGCAGTACTTC.

The CDR3, as DNA: TGTGCCAGCAGCGGGGGCGTGGCCGGGGAGCTGTTTTTT. Protein sequence: CASSGGVAGELFF. This chain links TRBV5-5 with TRBJ2-2; TRBD1 might be the D (6 bases). Germline V lookup: CDR1 SGHKS, CDR2 YYEKEE (reference sequence). V lost 4 bases to trimming and J lost 6 bases, with 10 bases between them. The CDR3 has 13 amino acids. Using reference TRBV5-5 and TRBJ2-2 for the parts outside the CDR3, the full variable domain is DAGVTQSPTHLIKTRGQQVTLRCSPISGHKSVSWYQQVLGQGPQFIFQYYEKEERGRGNFPDRFSARQFPNYSSELNVNALLLGDSALYLCASSGGVAGELFFGEGSRLTVL.

This clonotype was found a few times. The chain uses TRBV6-5 and TRBJ1-2; D might be TRBD1 (6 bases). CDR1 is MNHEY and CDR2 is SVGAGI in the germline V gene. Trimming pared 6 bases from V and 4 bases from J, leaving 15 bases between. CDR3 size: 14 residues. CDR3 sequence: CASSLGGIPYGYTF. In DNA form, the CDR3 reads TGTGCCAGCAGCTTAGGGGGAATCCCCTATGGCTACACCTTC.

In this sample, this clonotype turned up a few times. This chain joins TRBV12-3 or TRBV12-4 and TRBJ2-5; no definite D call. Trimming stripped 3 bases from V and 5 bases from J, with 13 bases between. The CDR3 is 14 amino acids. The DNA for the CDR3 is TGTGCCAGCAGTTTTGAGGTTGAGGTGGAGACCCAGTACTTC. Its protein is CASSFEVEVETQYF.

The chain recombines TRBV5-1 with TRBJ2-2; the match to TRBD2 covers 9 bases. Germline assignment: CDR1 SGHRS and CDR2 YFSETQ. This CDR3 region has 17 residues. The ends lost 4 bases at V and 7 bases at J; junction bases unmatched: 14. Written as DNA, the CDR3 is TGCGCCAGCAGCCCCCCAGTTGCGGGAGGGCCGAACGGGGAGCTGTTTTTT. Residues: CASSPPVAGGPNGELFF.